This TCR beta chain comes out of a study of CD4 T cells in relation to SARS-CoV-2 and coronaviruses (dated by TCRdb to about 2021). Study-level background: Across all 12 patients in the convalescent cohort, the median age was roughly 38 years, with a range of about 20 to 80 years. The Adaptive Biotechnologies TCR-sequencing kit was used for samples from three pre-COVID donors and for the naive versus memory experiments, whereas the other data were Illumina-based. Memory CD4+ T cell crossreactivity between SARS-CoV-2 and common cold coronavirus spike proteins was assessed at the TCR clonotype level in the study. Shared crossreactive spike epitopes were mapped to their HLA restriction using patient-derived lymphoblastoid cell lines. Among the roughly twelve convalescent patients, 8 males and 4 females were included, and two of the subjects were Hispanic. A different TCR-beta assay, based on Illumina, was used to sequence expansion assays from other donors in the study. The research as a whole found: Small numbers of patients and of tested TCRs limited the study. Naive versus memory sequencing indicated that memory recall responses, rather than primary responses primed during culture, are detected by the assay. No donor contributed both pre-pandemic and post-infection samples, which limited tracing the source of pre-existing responses. Since the crossreactivity analysis centred on spike protein, crossreactivity against other viral proteins was not assessed. Compared with monoreactive clones, crossreactive clones had significantly weaker SARS-CoV-2-driven expansion, a result consistent with antigenic imprinting. In about 60% of donors, memory CD4+ clonotypes turned up that crossrecognized SARS-CoV-2 and at least one common cold coronavirus spike.

Naive and memory CD4+ T cells were separated from cryopreserved PBMCs by CD4 enrichment followed by EasySep naive CD4+ T cell enrichment. PBMCs were isolated from leukapheresis product or whole blood by Ficoll-Paque PLUS gradient centrifugation. PBMCs were either used fresh in the expansion assay or cryopreserved at -140 degrees C. The QIAamp Micro DNA Kit was used to extract genomic DNA from the CD4+ T cells. DNA from uncultured naive and memory CD4+ T cells underwent immunoSEQ TCR-beta sequencing at deep resolution. The original methods were these. During preprocessing, nonproductive sequences were removed, along with CDR3s that did not begin with C, did not end with F or W, or were shorter than 7 amino acids. Cultured and uncultured naive and memory CD4+ repertoires were searched for previously identified spike- and CEF-reactive CDR3s. CDR3 homology was quantified as pairwise Levenshtein distance, calculated with the stringdist R package after three terminal residues were trimmed from each end. Here the immuneACCESS table is served through TCRdb, limited to in-frame sequences with V and J called. Missing clones are a known gap in these copies; in checked studies unresolved V genes cover under half, and the rest lacks a known reason. D and trimming come from the DNA, and the V and J calls and clone size come from that table. The sample records about 11,000 clones, approximately 87% of which are singletons. The ten biggest clones cover around 2% of the sample.

Comment on this clone: Its antigen is currently not known. No base quality information exists; no much larger clone differs at one position.

The V end gives up 0 bases and the J end 5 bases, leaving 5 bases in the junction not matched to a gene. The germline V gene (reference sequence) supplies CDR1 GTSNPN and CDR2 SVGIG. The CDR3 runs 14 residues from the cysteine to the phenylalanine. Kept here is only the CDR3 DNA, which spans 42 bases and is read in frame from base 1. Sequencing used naive CD4+ T cells from PBMCs. The sample's cell subset or site label, in plain terms: naive CD4+ T cells isolated by negative enrichment. The chain links TRBV30 with TRBJ2-5, with 8 bases in between that match TRBD2. The sequence was collected from an adult with COVID-19. The CDR3 region reads CAWSVGGGRETQYF. The nucleotide sequence is given as TGTGCCTGGAGTGTAGGCGGGGGGAGGGAGACCCAGTACTTC.